This T cell receptor (beta chain) was sequenced in a study of blood T cell repertoires in COVID-19. At the level of the study: Samples came from the United States, Italy and Spain, spanning acute and convalescent COVID-19. Sources were T cells, B-cell-depleted T cells, or PBMCs; the material itself was cDNA or gDNA.

The V segment lost 6 bases and the J segment 4 bases; nucleotides outside the gene matches: 8. Germline V gene data show CDR1 as MNHEY and CDR2 as SVGAGI. The CDR3 extends over 15 amino acids. Per the study methods: Reference gene primers were amplified, and this amplification served to estimate nucleated cell counts. The data were produced by immunoSEQ multiplex PCR, yet TCRdb's version contains in-frame clones alone and is incomplete. D and trimming were read from the DNA, whereas the V and J calls and clone size are those reported in that table. The table lists about 41,000 clones, over 80% of them singletons, with around 40% in the top ten.

This sequence originates from an elderly woman with acute or convalescent COVID-19. Specimen: peripheral blood. The rearrangement links TRBV6-5 to TRBJ1-1; 10 bases are a match to TRBD1. The CDR3 sequence: CASRAPGTGATEAFF. In DNA form, the CDR3 reads TGTGCCAGCAGAGCTCCGGGGACAGGGGCCACTGAAGCTTTCTTT.